This T cell receptor (beta chain) was profiled in a study of shared clonotypes between healthy human individuals. Study-wide context: The cohort comprised a couple of women and a few men. Their ages spanned 18 to 49 years. Overall study findings and caveats: The study found 4.5% to 5% of naive CD4 clonotypes shared across a few donors.

The authors ran the assay at deep level. Genomic DNA belonging to each subset was distributed in equal measure over several immunoSEQ plates. Profiled with immunoSEQ multiplex PCR; TCRdb holds only in-frame clones, not every one. The sample has roughly 640,000 clones, around 72% seen once. This clone was seen a few times. Its antigen is undetermined. This CDR3 has 17 amino acids. Germline lookup yields CDR1 SGHNT and CDR2 YYREEE (reference sequence). Between the trimmed V and J ends, which lost 5 bases and 3 bases, there was a span of 21 bases. This sequence joins TRBV5-4 and TRBJ2-1; maybe TRBD2 (8 bases). Input material: memory CD4+ T cells sorted from blood. The subset was: CD45RA-negative fraction. This receptor was identified in a woman aged 25 to 45 in good health. CDR3 in DNA: TGTGCCAGCAGGATAACAGGGGTCGGGAGGGACTACAATGAGCAGTTCTTC. Its translation is CASRITGVGRDYNEQFF.